This is a list of T cell receptor beta chains from one sample in a study of OX40 agonist ivuxolimab in advanced cancers. The data were produced by immunoSEQ multiplex PCR, yet TCRdb's version contains in-frame clones alone and is incomplete. The sample has tens of thousands of clones; about nine tenths are singletons. The material sequenced was CD4+ or CD8+ T cells sorted from blood, taken in a trial of the OX40 agonist ivuxolimab. All receptors come from an adult with an advanced solid tumor such as melanoma, head and neck, liver or kidney cancer. Both conserved end residues are part of each CDR3. The D gene is left open where the match is weak. Rows may omit the clone size; those that give it use once, few, many or a size class.

d_gene | abundance | j_gene | v_gene | CDR3nt | CDR3aa
NA | NA | TRBJ2-7 | TRBV29-1 | TGCAGCGTTGTATCCAATTCCTACGAGCAGTACTTC | CSVVSNSYEQYF
NA | NA | TRBJ1-1 | TRBV19 | TGTGCCAGTAGTACCTCGACAAGCATGAACACTGAAGCTTTCTTT | CASSTSTSMNTEAFF
NA | NA | TRBJ2-1 | TRBV5-4 | TGTGCCAGCAGCTTGGCGGGACGGCCCTACAATGAGCAGTTCTTC | CASSLAGRPYNEQFF
TRBD2 | once | TRBJ2-1 | TRBV5-1 | TGCGCCAGCAGCCCCGCGCTAGCGGGAGTGCGGCAGTTCTTC | CASSPALAGVRQFF
NA | NA | TRBJ2-2 | TRBV5-1 | TGCGCCAGCAGCTTCACCGGGAGTTTCACCGGGGAGCTGTTTTTT | CASSFTGSFTGELFF
NA | NA | TRBJ2-1 | TRBV7-3 | TGTGCCAGCAGCTTAAGCGGAGACAACTACAATGAGCAGTTCTTC | CASSLSGDNYNEQFF
TRBD2 | NA | TRBJ2-3 | TRBV19 | TGTGCCAGTAGTAGTAGCGGGGACCTCACAGATACGCAGTATTTT | CASSSSGDLTDTQYF
NA | NA | TRBJ2-3 | TRBV6-1 | TGTGCCAGCAGTGGTAGAACCGATCCCCTAGATACGCAGTATTTT | CASSGRTDPLDTQYF
NA | NA | TRBJ1-1 | TRBV4-2 | TGTGCCAGCAGCCAAGGAGGGGTCGGACCGACTGAAGCTTTCTTT | CASSQGGVGPTEAFF
TRBD1 | NA | TRBJ2-2 | TRBV19 | TGTGCCAGTAGGGACAGGGGACGGACCGGGGAGCTGTTTTTT | CASRDRGRTGELFF
NA | NA | TRBJ1-4 | TRBV2 | TGTGCCAGCAGTGAGGGCGGTGGCGAAAAACTGTTTTTT | CASSEGGGEKLFF